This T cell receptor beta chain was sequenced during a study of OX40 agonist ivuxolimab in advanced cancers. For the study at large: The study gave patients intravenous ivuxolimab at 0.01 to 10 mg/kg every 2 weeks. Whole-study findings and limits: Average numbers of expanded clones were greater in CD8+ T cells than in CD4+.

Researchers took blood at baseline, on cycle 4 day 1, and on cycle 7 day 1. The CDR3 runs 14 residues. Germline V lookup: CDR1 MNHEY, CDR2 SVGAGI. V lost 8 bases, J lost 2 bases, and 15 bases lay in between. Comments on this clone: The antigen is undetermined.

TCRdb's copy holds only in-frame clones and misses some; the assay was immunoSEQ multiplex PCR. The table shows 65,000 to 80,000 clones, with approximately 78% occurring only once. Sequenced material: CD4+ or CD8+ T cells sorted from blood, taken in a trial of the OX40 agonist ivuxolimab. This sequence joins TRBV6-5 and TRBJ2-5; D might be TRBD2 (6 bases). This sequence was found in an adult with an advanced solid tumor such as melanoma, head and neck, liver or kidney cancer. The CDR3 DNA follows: TGTGCCAGCGCCGATTGGGGGAGGCAAGAGACCCAGTACTTC. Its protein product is CASADWGRQETQYF.